These 26 T cell receptor beta chains originate from one sample sequenced in a study of blood T cell repertoires in COVID-19 (dated by TCRdb to 2019 to 2021). The library was prepared using the immunoSEQ multiplex PCR assay. In TCRdb, the immuneACCESS table is reduced to in-frame sequences with V and J assigned. These tables do not hold every clone; where another copy was compared, an unresolved V gene accounts for under half, and the others remain unexplained. This sample has fewer than 500,000 clones in its table, and 80% to 90% of those were observed once. The leading ten clones occupy roughly 1.1% of the sample. Material for sequencing was PBMCs or T cells enriched from blood (not recorded which). The receptors come from a man under 40 who had recovered from COVID-19.

The chain recombines TRBV5-1 with TRBJ2-1; weak D call: TRBD2 (6 bases). This CDR3 contains 15 residues. V lost 1 base and J 4 bases, leaving 12 bases between the germline ends. Germline CDR1 and CDR2: SGHRS and YFSETQ. CDR3 coding DNA: TGCGCCAGCAGCTTGTCTCGCGGGACTTACAATGAGCAGTTCTTC. Amino acids: CASSLSRGTYNEQFF.

The J gene is TRBJ2-7, the V gene TRBV2; a weak D match, TRBD1 (5 bases). The CDR3 has 13 amino acids. The germline V gene encodes CDR1 SNHLY and CDR2 FYNNEI. The ends were cut back, 7 bases at V and 4 bases at J, with 14 bases in the middle. The CDR3 bases are TGTGCCAGCAATCGACAGTCCTTTTACGAGCAGTACTTC. The encoded protein is CASNRQSFYEQYF.

This rearrangement joins TRBV2 to TRBJ2-7; maybe TRBD1 (6 bases). V was shortened by 0 bases and J by 3 bases, with 12 bases between the two germline ends. Germline V lookup: CDR1 SNHLY, CDR2 FYNNEI. The CDR3 runs to 15 residues. This chain's CDR3 is CASSEAQGTIYEQYF. The CDR3, as DNA: TGTGCCAGCAGTGAAGCGCAGGGGACAATCTACGAGCAGTACTTC.

V gene TRBV18 combines with J gene TRBJ2-7, with 7 nucleotides matching TRBD2. The germline CDR1 and CDR2 sequences are KGHSH and LQKENI. This CDR3 has 16 residues. J lost 1 base, V lost 5 bases, and 11 bases had no gene match. The CDR3 DNA sequence: TGTGCCAGCTCATTTAGCCCCACTAGCGTTTCCTACGAGCAGTACTTC. Translation: CASSFSPTSVSYEQYF.

This clone occurred once. The genes are TRBV27 and TRBJ1-2, with unresolved D. V was cut by 0 bases and J by 6 bases, with 11 bases left in between. The germline V gene encodes CDR1 MNHEY and CDR2 SMNVEV (reference sequence). The CDR3 contains 14 residues. The CDR3 DNA reads as TGTGCCAGCAGTTTATCCCGGGGTGGGGATGGCTACACCTTC. This sequence encodes CASSLSRGGDGYTF.

This chain joins TRBV3-1 (or the pseudogene TRBV3-2) and TRBJ2-2; the match to TRBD1 covers 9 bases. J was trimmed by 2 bases and V by 4 bases; bases with no gene match: 5. Per the germline V gene, CDR1 is LGHDT and CDR2 is YNNKEL (reference sequence). CDR3 length: 16 amino acids. The CDR3 reads CASSRGQGLNTGELFF. The CDR3 bases are TGTGCCAGCAGCCGAGGACAGGGGCTAAACACCGGGGAGCTGTTTTTT.

This clone was seen a few times. CDR3 sequence reads: CASSPATGRALSIEQYF. CDR3 sequence (DNA): TGCGCCAGCAGCCCAGCGACTGGGAGGGCCCTTTCGATCGAGCAGTACTTC. The chain uses TRBV4-1 and TRBJ2-7; 7 nucleotides line up with TRBD2. The germline CDR1 and CDR2 sequences are MGHRA and YSYEKL. V lost 4 bases to trimming and J lost 6 bases; unmatched junction nucleotides: 18. CDR3 length: 17 residues.

This clone turned up a few times. The chain couples TRBV4-1 to TRBJ1-1; perhaps TRBD1 as D (5 bases). Trimming cost V 8 bases and J 5 bases, with 12 bases left between them. This CDR3 comprises 12 residues. Germline CDR1 and CDR2: MGHRA and YSYEKL. The CDR3 sequence: CASSRGGTEAFF. Here the CDR3 DNA reads TGCGCCAGCTCCCGGGGGGGGACTGAAGCTTTCTTT.

The chain recombines TRBV23-1 with TRBJ1-5, with D unclear. TRBV23-1 is an ORF for which the function is uncertain. Between the trimmed V and J ends, which lost 3 bases and 5 bases, there was a span of 23 bases. CDR3 length equals 18 residues. In DNA form, the CDR3 reads TGCGCCAGCAGTCACCCACCCCGCGTTGGGGAGGGCGATCAGCCCCAGCATTTT. It specifies CASSHPPRVGEGDQPQHF.

CDR3 protein: CASSAGQVTSTDTQYF. The CDR3 coding sequence is TGCGCCAGCAGTGCCGGACAGGTGACAAGCACAGATACGCAGTATTTT. V gene TRBV10-1 combines with J gene TRBJ2-3, with 7 bases lining up with TRBD1. The CDR3 spans 16 residues. Germline V gene sequence: CDR1 WNHNN, CDR2 SYGVQD (reference sequence). Germline trimming cut 4 bases from V and 0 bases from J; bases unmatched to any gene: 7.

V gene TRBV7-2 combines with J gene TRBJ2-2; 9 bases align to TRBD1. Looked up from germline, CDR1 is SGHTA and CDR2 is FQGNSA. The trim removed 6 bases at V and 6 bases at J, leaving 2 bases unmatched. CDR3 length: 13 amino acids. The CDR3 DNA reads as TGTGCCAGCAGGGACAGGGGTCCCGGGGAGCTGTTTTTT. Its translation: CASRDRGPGELFF.

The chain carries TRBV4-1 and TRBJ2-1; 8 bases are shared with TRBD1. CDR3 length: 17 amino acids. CDR1 and CDR2 (germline): MGHRA, YSYEKL. V lost 4 bases to trimming and J lost 2 bases; unmatched junction nucleotides: 10. The CDR3 reads CASSRRTGTGPYNEQFF. CDR3 coding DNA: TGCGCCAGCAGCCGCCGCACGGGGACAGGTCCCTACAATGAGCAGTTCTTC.

As to this clone: Other DNA sequences within the sample encode an identical CDR3. V is TRBV28 and J is TRBJ2-7; D remains ambiguous. V dropped 3 bases and J dropped 3 bases, with 6 bases sitting between them. There are 12 residues in the CDR3. Per germline, CDR1 MDHEN and CDR2 SYDVKM. Here the CDR3 DNA reads TGTGCCAGCAGTTTCTCTAGCTACGAGCAGTACTTC. Protein: CASSFSSYEQYF. The whole variable domain, remainder taken from reference TRBV28 and TRBJ2-7, is DVKVTQSSRYLVKRTGEKVFLECVQDMDHENMFWYRQDPGLGLRLIYFSYDVKMKEKGDIPEGYSVSREKKERFSLILESASTNQTSMYLCASSFSSYEQYFGPGTRLTVT.

J is TRBJ1-2 and V is TRBV5-5; D might be TRBD1 (5 bases). Germline V gene lookup returns CDR1 SGHKS and CDR2 YYEKEE (reference sequence). V dropped 0 bases and J dropped 8 bases, with 8 bases sitting between them. The CDR3 consists of 12 residues. CDR3 sequence (DNA): TGTGCCAGCAGCTTGGACAGGATCGGCTACACCTTC. Amino acids: CASSLDRIGYTF.

V gene TRBV5-6 combines with J gene TRBJ1-1; the D is unclear. Trimming took 0 bases from V and 0 from J, leaving 3 bases between them. CDR1 SGHDT and CDR2 YYEEEE come from the germline V gene. The CDR3 totals 13 residues. The CDR3 DNA reads as TGTGCCAGCAGCTTGGTCTTGAACACTGAAGCTTTCTTT. As protein: CASSLVLNTEAFF.

The rearrangement joins TRBV3-1 (or the pseudogene TRBV3-2) to TRBJ1-6; tentatively, D is TRBD1 (5 bases). V was trimmed by 4 bases and J by 1 base, leaving 8 bases between them. CDR1 and CDR2 (germline): LGHDT, YNNKEL (reference sequence). The CDR3 loop spans 15 amino acids. This CDR3 reads CASSPGGSYNSPLHF. CDR3 bases: TGTGCCAGCAGCCCCGGGGGGTCCTATAATTCACCCCTCCACTTT.

V is TRBV7-8 and J is TRBJ1-3, with 7 bases identical to TRBD1. There are 16 residues in the CDR3. V shed 5 bases and J 0 bases; nucleotides not matched to a gene: 7. Germline V lookup: CDR1 SGHVS, CDR2 FQNEAQ. Here the CDR3 reads CASSAGTESSGNTIYF. The CDR3 region has the DNA TGTGCCAGCAGCGCCGGGACAGAGAGCTCTGGAAACACCATATATTTT.

The genes are TRBV12-3 or TRBV12-4 and TRBJ1-5; 7 positions match TRBD1. Trimming at V came to 8 bases and at J to 4 bases, leaving 5 bases not matched to a gene. The CDR3 extends over 13 amino acids. CDR3: CASGTEPNQPQHF. The CDR3 region has the DNA TGTGCCAGCGGGACAGAGCCAAATCAGCCCCAGCATTTT.

The chain recombines TRBV7-9 with TRBJ1-2; D ambiguous. Trimming took 2 bases from V and 0 from J, leaving 7 bases between them. CDR1 is SEHNR, CDR2 FQNEAQ, per germline (reference sequence). The length of the CDR3 is 14 residues. Here the CDR3 reads CASSLPQANYGYTF. The CDR3 nucleotides read TGTGCCAGCAGCTTACCACAAGCTAACTATGGCTACACCTTC.

J is TRBJ2-1 and V is TRBV2, with 10 nucleotides matching TRBD1. J gave up 2 bases and V 7 bases, and 8 bases lay outside the gene matches. The CDR3 extends over 16 amino acids. The germline V gene encodes CDR1 SNHLY and CDR2 FYNNEI. The CDR3 sequence: CASKVIGTGAYNEQFF. In DNA form, the CDR3 reads TGTGCCAGCAAAGTAATCGGGACAGGGGCCTACAATGAGCAGTTCTTC.

CDR3 in amino acids: CASSVGDSYGYTF. DNA for the CDR3: TGTGCCAGCAGCGTAGGGGACAGCTATGGCTACACCTTC. The genes are TRBV9 and TRBJ1-2; TRBD1 matches at 7 bases. The CDR3 contains 13 residues. The V and J ends lost 0 bases and 4 bases, in that order; junction bases with no gene match: 0. CDR1 is SGDLS and CDR2 is YYNGEE in the germline V gene.

The chain links TRBV9 to TRBJ2-2, with D uncertain. The length of the CDR3 is 13 residues. V was pared by 4 bases and J by 4 bases, with 8 bases between. Per the germline V gene, CDR1 is SGDLS and CDR2 is YYNGEE. This CDR3 is CASSSDFTGELFF. CDR3 nucleotides: TGTGCCAGCAGCTCTGACTTCACCGGGGAGCTGTTTTTT.

This chain uses TRBV6-5 with TRBJ2-1, with TRBD1 matching 7 bases. The CDR3 consists of 15 residues. V dropped 2 bases and J dropped 8; count of bases not matched to a gene: 9. Germline V lookup: CDR1 MNHEY, CDR2 SVGAGI. Here the CDR3 reads CASSYVWVGGYEQFF. In nucleotides, the CDR3 is TGTGCCAGCAGTTACGTTTGGGTAGGGGGCTATGAGCAGTTCTTC.

The V call is TRBV28, the J call TRBJ2-7, with a tentative D call TRBD2 (7 bases). The CDR3 is 17 amino acids. Germline V lookup: CDR1 MDHEN, CDR2 SYDVKM. The V end lost 7 bases, the J end lost 7 bases, and 29 bases lay between the germline ends. This CDR3 is CASTSAGAGRGSREQYF. DNA for the CDR3: TGTGCCAGCACGTCGGCGGGGGCAGGGAGGGGGTCTAGGGAGCAGTACTTC.

This clone was seen a handful of times. The chain recombines TRBV6-5 with TRBJ1-5; the D is unclear. Looked up from germline, CDR1 is MNHEY and CDR2 is SVGAGI. This CDR3 has 12 amino acids. V lost 7 bases and J lost 4, with 8 bases in between. DNA of the CDR3: TGTGCCAGCAACAGTCTTAATCAGCCCCAGCATTTT. Its protein is CASNSLNQPQHF.

The CDR3 DNA is TGTGCCAGCAGAATGGACAGGGCTGGGATAGCCAAAAACATTCAGTACTTC. Encoded protein: CASRMDRAGIAKNIQYF. The rearrangement uses TRBV28 and TRBJ2-4, with 8 nucleotides matching TRBD1. CDR1 is MDHEN and CDR2 is SYDVKM in the germline V gene. Trimming removed 6 bases from V and 0 bases from J; junction bases left unmatched: 10. The CDR3 length is 17 residues.